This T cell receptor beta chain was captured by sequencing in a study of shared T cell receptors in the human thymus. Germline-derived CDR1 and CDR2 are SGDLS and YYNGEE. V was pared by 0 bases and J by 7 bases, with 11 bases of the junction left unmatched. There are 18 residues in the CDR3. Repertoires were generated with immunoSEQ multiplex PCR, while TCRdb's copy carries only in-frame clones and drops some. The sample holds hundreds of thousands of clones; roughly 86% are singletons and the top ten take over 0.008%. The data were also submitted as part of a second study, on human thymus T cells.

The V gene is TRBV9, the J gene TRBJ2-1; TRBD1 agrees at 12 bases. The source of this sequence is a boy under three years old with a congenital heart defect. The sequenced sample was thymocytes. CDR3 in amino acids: CASSVVGQGAVGGNEQFF. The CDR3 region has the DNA TGTGCCAGCAGCGTAGTGGGACAGGGGGCAGTCGGGGGGAATGAGCAGTTCTTC.